This T cell receptor (beta chain) was recorded in a study of T cell changes during pregnancy in multiple sclerosis. Unmatched junction bases numbered 5, after V lost 0 bases and J lost 2 bases. CDR3 length: 16 amino acids. Germline CDR1 and CDR2: SGHRS and YFSETQ. Clones were read by immunoSEQ multiplex PCR, and TCRdb kept only the in-frame ones, dropping some. This repertoire shows approximately 100,000 clones, around 93% found once; its top ten account for around 1.5%. The chain recombines TRBV5-1 with TRBJ1-5, with 7 positions matching TRBD1. The sample in question was peripheral blood, obtained after pregnancy. The TCR comes from a female donor with multiple sclerosis, enrolled in a pregnancy study. The CDR3 spells CASSLEGARGNQPQHF. The CDR3 DNA sequence: TGCGCCAGCAGCTTGGAGGGGGCTCGAGGCAATCAGCCCCAGCATTTT.